These T cell receptor beta chains were read from a single sample in a study of shared clonotypes between healthy human individuals. TCRdb's table, derived via immunoSEQ multiplex PCR, lists solely in-frame clones and lacks some. Of hundreds of thousands of clones listed, 90% to 95% were seen once; the top ten hold approximately 0.11%. The material sequenced was naive CD8+ T cells sorted from blood. These receptors were taken from a woman in her 30s in good health. Each CDR3 is given with its conserved first and last residue. D genes are given only for firm matches. Expanded clones are given a class, and other clones once, few, many or no size at all.

v_call	d_call	j_call	clone_size	cdr3_aa	cdr3_nt
TRBV2	TRBD2	TRBJ2-6	NA	CASTRSGGPNSGANVLTF	TGTGCCAGCACCAGATCGGGGGGGCCCAACTCTGGGGCCAACGTCCTGACTTTC
TRBV28	NA	TRBJ2-2	NA	CASSPGTGELFF	TGTGCCAGTTCCCCGGGAACCGGGGAGCTGTTTTTT
TRBV7-2	NA	TRBJ2-1	NA	CASSLPGRKSYNEQFF	TGTGCCAGCAGCTTACCGGGACGAAAATCCTACAATGAGCAGTTCTTC
TRBV10-2	NA	TRBJ2-5	NA	CASSPALLETQYF	TGCGCCAGCAGCCCCGCCTTGCTAGAGACCCAGTACTTC
TRBV9	NA	TRBJ2-3	NA	CASSYDLGTQYF	TGTGCCAGCAGCTACGACTTGGGGACGCAGTATTTT
TRBV19	NA	TRBJ2-2	NA	CASRIRETPGELFF	TGTGCCAGTAGGATACGGGAAACCCCCGGGGAGCTGTTTTTT
TRBV5-8	NA	TRBJ2-1	NA	CASSLSQGPYNEQFF	TGTGCCAGCAGCTTGTCACAGGGTCCGTACAATGAGCAGTTCTTC
TRBV19	NA	TRBJ2-1	NA	CASSIGSFEQFF	TGTGCCAGTAGTATTGGTAGCTTTGAGCAGTTCTTC
TRBV10-3	NA	TRBJ1-2	once	CAISEQGGYTF	TGTGCCATCAGTGAGCAGGGAGGCTACACCTTC
TRBV4-1	TRBD2	TRBJ2-7	NA	CASSQVPLAGGYEQYF	TGCGCCAGCAGCCAAGTCCCCCTAGCGGGGGGATACGAGCAGTACTTC
TRBV28	NA	TRBJ1-2	NA	CASQGANYGYTF	TGTGCCAGCCAGGGCGCTAACTATGGCTACACCTTC
TRBV6-5	NA	TRBJ2-3	NA	CASSYSGQDITDTQYF	TGTGCCAGCAGTTACTCGGGGCAGGACATCACAGATACGCAGTATTTT
TRBV13	NA	TRBJ1-4	NA	CASSNGQGGEKLFF	TGTGCCAGCAGCAATGGGCAGGGTGGCGAAAAACTGTTTTTT
TRBV5-1	TRBD2	TRBJ2-3	NA	CASSELAPRGTDTQYF	TGCGCCAGCAGTGAACTAGCGCCTCGGGGCACAGATACGCAGTATTTT